This entry lists 9 T cell receptor beta chains sequenced from one sample in a study of metastatic and nonmetastatic thyroid tumors. With MiXCR, TCRdb called clones anew from the PCR reads. The sample has tens of thousands of clones, about 20% seen once. Every patient underwent thyroid surgery untreated. Material for sequencing was adjacent normal tissue. The receptors shown here come from a female donor with papillary thyroid cancer or a benign thyroid nodule (not recorded which). Some clones in this sample may be carry-over from other donors' samples.

This clone was found a few times. V usage is TRBV6-1 and J usage is TRBJ1-5; D might be TRBD1 (5 bases). V was cut by 10 bases and J by 6 bases, with 22 bases left in between. This CDR3 spans 15 amino acids. Germline values: CDR1 MNHNS, CDR2 SASEGT. The CDR3 spells CATKEGREQGQPQHF. The CDR3 DNA reads as TGTGCCACCAAGGAAGGCAGGGAGCAAGGTCAGCCCCAGCATTTT.

This clone was observed a handful of times. The rearrangement joins TRBV6-9 to TRBJ2-2; 7 bases align to TRBD1. The CDR3 runs 16 residues. Losses at the gene ends were 2 bases for V and 1 base for J; bases not matched to a gene: 4. The germline gives CDR1 MNHGY, CDR2 SVAAGI. CDR3 DNA: TGTGCCAGCAGTTATATTTGGACAGGGAACACCGGGGAGCTGTTTTTT. Protein: CASSYIWTGNTGELFF.

The V gene is TRBV6-1, the J gene TRBJ2-5; 10 nucleotides match TRBD2. The CDR3 extends over 15 amino acids. Trimming at V came to 1 base and at J to 10 bases, leaving 9 bases not matched to a gene. Germline CDR1 is MNHNS and CDR2 is SASEGT. CDR3 amino acids: CASSEVSSGGWNQYF. As DNA, the CDR3 is TGTGCCAGCAGTGAAGTATCTAGCGGGGGATGGAACCAGTACTTC.

This clone has just a few counts. An end of the junction does not agree with germline; a read error may underlie this. The gene calls are TRBV7-6 and TRBJ2-5; D remains ambiguous. The CDR3 extends over 11 amino acids. Looked up from germline, CDR1 is SGHVS and CDR2 is FNYEAQ. This chain's CDR3 is CANSPGETQYF. The CDR3 region has the DNA TGTGCCAACAGCCCAGGTGAGACCCAGTACTTC.

Sample share makes this clone medium-sized (0.01 to 0.1%). The chain combines TRBV6-1 with TRBJ2-3, with 8 bases that match TRBD2. With V trimmed by 4 bases and J by 3 bases, 6 bases remained unmatched. The CDR3 contains 15 residues. Looked up from germline, CDR1 is MNHNS and CDR2 is SASEGT. Here the CDR3 reads CASSVSAGGTDTQYF. For the CDR3, the DNA is TGTGCCAGCAGTGTATCGGCGGGAGGAACAGATACGCAGTATTTT.

Only a few counts were recorded for this clone. Just one base apart from a much larger clone, this may be a read error. The sample has other DNA sequences that encode this CDR3 too. This chain's CDR3 is CASSLTGPADIQYF. The DNA for the CDR3 is TGCGCCAGCAGCTTGACAGGTCCCGCTGACATTCAGTACTTC. This chain links TRBV5-1 with TRBJ2-4, with D possibly being TRBD1 (5 bases). The germline CDR1 and CDR2 sequences are SGHRS and YFSETQ. Trimming left V 1 base short and J 8 bases short, with 13 bases between. The CDR3 has 14 amino acids.

The chain couples TRBV12-3 or TRBV12-4 to TRBJ2-2; D perhaps matches TRBD1 (6 bases). V was clipped by 6 bases and J by 2 bases, with 7 bases between them. This CDR3 has 13 residues. Here the CDR3 DNA reads TGTGCCAGCAGCAGGGGCAACACCGGGGAGCTGTTTTTT. As protein: CASSRGNTGELFF.

The chain is built from TRBV6-1 and TRBJ1-4; D may be TRBD1 (6 bases). V was clipped by 9 bases and J by 7 bases, with 18 bases between them. The V gene's germline CDR1 is MNHNS and CDR2 SASEGT. The CDR3 is made up of 14 amino acids. The CDR3 sequence: CARRRQAWGEKLFF. CDR3 DNA: TGTGCCAGGAGACGACAGGCGTGGGGTGAAAAACTGTTTTTT.

This clone was observed a few times. V is TRBV6-5 and J is TRBJ2-1; possible D gene TRBD1, 6 bases. V shed 0 bases and J shed 7 bases, with 10 bases lying between them. The CDR3 length is 14 residues. Germline-derived CDR1 and CDR2 are MNHEY and SVGAGI. Here the CDR3 reads CASSYSPGENEQFF. As DNA, the CDR3 is TGTGCCAGCAGTTACTCACCAGGGGAAAATGAGCAGTTCTTC.